The entry below describes one TCR beta chain. The data derive from a study of blood T cell repertoires in COVID-19. At the level of the study: Italy, Spain and the United States were the sources of the convalescent and acute COVID-19 samples.

The CDR3 runs to 16 residues. V was trimmed by 4 bases and J by 1 base, leaving 12 bases between them. The germline gives CDR1 SGDLS, CDR2 YYNGEE. Allocation to cohorts depended on clinical history reported by the participants. In the original workflow: Nucleated cell counts were estimated from reference gene primer amplification. Profiling relied on immunoSEQ multiplex PCR, and the TCRdb table lists in-frame clones only, not all of them. For V, J and clone size, that table is used; D and trimming come from the DNA. The sample consists of roughly 190,000 clones, 87% of them appearing once. Sample: PBMCs or T cells enriched from blood (not recorded which). This rearrangement joins TRBV9 to TRBJ1-6; perhaps TRBD1 as D (5 bases). The sequence came from a woman under 40 who had recovered from COVID-19. The CDR3 reads CASSSGGGSYNSPLHF. CDR3 DNA sequence: TGTGCCAGCAGCTCTGGGGGGGGGTCCTATAATTCACCCCTCCACTTT.